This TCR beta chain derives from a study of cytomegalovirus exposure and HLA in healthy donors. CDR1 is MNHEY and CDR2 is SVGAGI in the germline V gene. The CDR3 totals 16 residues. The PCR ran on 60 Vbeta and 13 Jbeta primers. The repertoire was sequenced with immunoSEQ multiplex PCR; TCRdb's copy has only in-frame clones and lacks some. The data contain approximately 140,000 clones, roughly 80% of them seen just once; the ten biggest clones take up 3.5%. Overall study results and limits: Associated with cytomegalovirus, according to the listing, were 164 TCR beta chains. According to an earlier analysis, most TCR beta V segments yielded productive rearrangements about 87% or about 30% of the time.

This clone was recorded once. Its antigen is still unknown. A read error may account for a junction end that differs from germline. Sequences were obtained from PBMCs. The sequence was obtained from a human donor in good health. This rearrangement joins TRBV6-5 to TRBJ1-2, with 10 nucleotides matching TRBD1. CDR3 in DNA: TGTGCCAGCAGATACTCCGGGACAGGGGTGAACTATGGCTACACCTTC. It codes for CASRYSGTGVNYGYTF.